The TCR beta chain described here comes from a study of neurological immune-mediated disorders. Time point here: technical triplicate 1. This clonotype has ten or more counts. One entry per CDR3 protein results from TCRdb running MiXCR on the 5' RACE reads. Of 25,000 or so distinct CDR3 sequences detected, approximately 13% appear once; the ten largest clones hold roughly 5.4%. V shed 0 bases and J shed 0 bases, with 12 bases lying between them. The germline CDR1 and CDR2 sequences are SGHRS and YFSETQ. This CDR3 comprises 17 residues. What was sequenced was CD4+ T cells from blood. This receptor was obtained from a female donor with HTLV-1-associated myelopathy (HAM/TSP). J is TRBJ1-4 and V is TRBV5-1; D call uncertain. The CDR3, as DNA: TGCGCCAGCAGCTTGGGCTCAGGCTCCGCAACTAATGAAAAACTGTTTTTT. It translates to CASSLGSGSATNEKLFF. Using reference TRBV5-1 and TRBJ1-4 for the parts outside the CDR3, the full variable domain is KAGVTQTPRYLIKTRGQQVTLSCSPISGHRSVSWYQQTPGQGLQFLFEYFSETQRNKGNFPGRFSGRQFSNSRSEMNVSTLELGDSALYLCASSLGSGSATNEKLFFGSGTQLSVL.